Each of the 16 T cell receptor beta chains below was sequenced from the same sample in a study of control samples from healthy donors and cancer patients. Clones were read by immunoSEQ multiplex PCR, and TCRdb kept only the in-frame ones, dropping some. Altogether over 200,000 clones are present, over 75% being singletons, with the ten largest covering less than 15%. The specimen sequenced was PBMCs. The receptors stem from a woman aged 55-70 years with lung cancer.

The sample holds many counts of this clone. This chain uses TRBV11-2 with TRBJ2-1, with TRBD1 matching over 8 bases. V was clipped by 4 bases and J by 4 bases; unmatched bases: 9. Germline-derived CDR1 and CDR2 are SGHAT and FQNNGV. The CDR3 totals 16 residues. CDR3 in amino acids: CASSWGQVRRYNEQFF. The CDR3 DNA follows: TGTGCCAGCAGCTGGGGACAGGTAAGGAGATACAATGAGCAGTTCTTC. The entire variable domain, with the rest obtained from reference TRBV11-2 and TRBJ2-1, is as follows: EAGVAQSPRYKIIEKRQSVAFWCNPISGHATLYWYQQILGQGPKLLIQFQNNGVVDDSQLPKDRFSAERLKGVDSTLKIQPAKLEDSAVYLCASSWGQVRRYNEQFFGPGTRLTVL.

With regard to this clone: Within the sample, other DNA sequences also encode this same CDR3. This chain connects TRBV2 to TRBJ1-1, with a tentative D call TRBD1 (5 bases). Germline V gene data show CDR1 as SNHLY and CDR2 as FYNNEI. Trimming removed 7 bases at V and 1 base at J, with 10 bases between. The CDR3 sequence is 13 residues long. For the CDR3, the DNA is TGTGCCAGCAATTCCCAGGGGAACACTGAAGCTTTCTTT. Residues: CASNSQGNTEAFF.

This chain links TRBV5-4 with TRBJ2-1; 7 bases agree with TRBD2. Germline values: CDR1 SGHNT, CDR2 YYREEE (reference sequence). The CDR3 runs 16 residues. V gave up 4 bases and J gave up 1 base; unmatched junction bases: 8. CDR3 coding DNA: TGTGCCAGCAGCCGCTTAGCGGGTACGTCCTACAATGAGCAGTTCTTC. Translating it yields CASSRLAGTSYNEQFF.

The chain employs TRBV30 and TRBJ1-1; 7 bases fit TRBD1. Germline V lookup: CDR1 GTSNPN, CDR2 SVGIG (reference sequence). V was clipped by 5 bases and J by 1 base; unmatched bases: 4. The CDR3 sequence is 13 residues long. In nucleotides, the CDR3 is TGTGCCTGGGGGAGGGGGCCGAACACTGAAGCTTTCTTT. The encoded protein is CAWGRGPNTEAFF.

V usage is TRBV6-5 and J usage is TRBJ1-6; a weak D match, TRBD1 (5 bases). Per germline, CDR1 MNHEY and CDR2 SVGAGI. The CDR3 runs to 14 residues. The germline V and J ends were trimmed by 0 bases and 5 bases, with 5 bases remaining between them. This chain's CDR3 is CASSYSTDNSPLHF. As DNA, the CDR3 is TGTGCCAGCAGTTACTCGACAGATAATTCACCCCTCCACTTT.

V and J are TRBV2 and TRBJ2-1; D is unclear. The CDR3 covers 11 residues. Germline V gene lookup returns CDR1 SNHLY and CDR2 FYNNEI. With 4 bases removed from V and 8 bases from J, the gap between germline ends came to 6 bases. CDR3 DNA: TGTGCCAGCAGTGGATGGGATGAGCAGTTCTTC. As protein: CASSGWDEQFF.

The chain couples TRBV5-1 to TRBJ2-7; TRBD2 might be the D (5 bases). Germline V lookup: CDR1 SGHRS, CDR2 YFSETQ. The CDR3 loop spans 13 amino acids. V was cut by 4 bases and J by 2 bases, with 10 bases left in between. CDR3 sequence: CASSGSSTYEQYF. CDR3 in DNA: TGCGCCAGCAGCGGCTCTAGCACCTACGAGCAGTACTTC.

This clone was counted only a few times. The chain has TRBV19 and TRBJ2-7, with a possible D match to TRBD2 (5 bases). Trimming shortened V by 3 bases and J by 5 bases, and 11 bases separated the two germline ends. Looked up from germline, CDR1 is LNHDA and CDR2 is SQIVND (reference sequence). This CDR3 is built from 13 residues. CDR3 in DNA: TGTGCCAGTAGTATTTGGGGAGCGGACGAGCAGTACTTC. Translation: CASSIWGADEQYF.

This clone was counted a single time. This chain joins TRBV19 and TRBJ2-1; TRBD1 might be the D (6 bases). The CDR3 has 13 amino acids. CDR1 and CDR2 from the germline V gene are LNHDA and SQIVND (reference sequence). Between the trimmed V and J ends, which lost 5 bases and 8 bases, there was a span of 13 bases. In DNA, the CDR3 is TGTGCCAGTAGTTTACAGGGAGTCGATGAGCAGTTCTTC. Residues: CASSLQGVDEQFF. Using reference TRBV19 and TRBJ2-1 for the parts outside the CDR3, the full variable domain is DGGITQSPKYLFRKEGQNVTLSCEQNLNHDAMYWYRQDPGQGLRLIYYSQIVNDFQKGDIAEGYSVSREKKESFPLTVTSAQKNPTAFYLCASSLQGVDEQFFGPGTRLTVL.

V is TRBV5-1 and J is TRBJ2-1; TRBD2 is a possible D gene (5 bases). Deletions cut 4 bases from V and 7 bases from J, with 15 bases between. The CDR3 contains 14 residues. The V gene's germline CDR1 is SGHRS and CDR2 YFSETQ. CDR3 protein: CASSTPRGQNEQFF. Written as DNA, the CDR3 is TGCGCCAGCAGCACCCCGCGAGGGCAGAATGAGCAGTTCTTC.

The chain joins TRBV11-2 to TRBJ2-7; TRBD2 aligns across 8 bases. Germline CDR1 is SGHAT and CDR2 is FQNNGV. With V trimmed by 5 bases and J by 4 bases, 13 bases remained unmatched. This CDR3 has 16 amino acids. CDR3 nucleotide sequence: TGTGCCAGCAGCATATTGGGGGGCAGCGGGAGTTACGAGCAGTACTTC. Translated: CASSILGGSGSYEQYF.

The rearrangement uses TRBV10-1 and TRBJ2-2; 9 positions match TRBD1. Germline V lookup: CDR1 WNHNN, CDR2 SYGVQD (reference sequence). CDR3 size: 16 residues. Germline trimming cut 2 bases from V and 4 bases from J; bases unmatched to any gene: 5. In DNA form, the CDR3 reads TGCGCCAGCAGTGAGATGGGACAGGGAAGCACCGGGGAGCTGTTTTTT. Translation gives CASSEMGQGSTGELFF.

The rearrangement joins TRBV5-1 to TRBJ1-3; 9 bases are shared with TRBD1. J lost 2 bases, V lost 3 bases, and 3 bases had no gene match. This CDR3 contains 15 residues. CDR1 and CDR2 from the germline V gene are SGHRS and YFSETQ. The CDR3 DNA is TGCGCCAGCAGCTGGGACAGGGTCCCTGGAAACACCATATATTTT. Translated, it gives CASSWDRVPGNTIYF.

V gene TRBV5-1 combines with J gene TRBJ1-3; D remains ambiguous. Germline lookup yields CDR1 SGHRS and CDR2 YFSETQ. The length of the CDR3 is 16 residues. V was trimmed by 1 base and J by 0 bases, leaving 11 bases between them. The CDR3 loop is CASSLRVGGSGNTIYF. The DNA for the CDR3 is TGCGCCAGCAGCTTGAGAGTGGGAGGCTCTGGAAACACCATATATTTT.

This clone has a single count. The rearrangement links TRBV3-1 (or the pseudogene TRBV3-2) to TRBJ2-3; D call uncertain. This CDR3 region has 12 residues. Trimming took 8 bases from V and 2 from J, leaving 8 bases between them. From germline, CDR1 is LGHDT and CDR2 YNNKEL (reference sequence). The CDR3 spells CASSGYTDTQYF. CDR3 bases: TGTGCCAGCTCCGGATACACAGATACGCAGTATTTT.

V and J are TRBV6-5 and TRBJ1-5; D gene uncertain. This CDR3 contains 13 residues. The germline gives CDR1 MNHEY, CDR2 SVGAGI. Trimming took off 0 bases at V and 4 bases at J, with 4 bases between the two ends. The CDR3 spells CASSYSANQPQHF. For the CDR3, the DNA is TGTGCCAGCAGTTACTCAGCGAATCAGCCCCAGCATTTT.